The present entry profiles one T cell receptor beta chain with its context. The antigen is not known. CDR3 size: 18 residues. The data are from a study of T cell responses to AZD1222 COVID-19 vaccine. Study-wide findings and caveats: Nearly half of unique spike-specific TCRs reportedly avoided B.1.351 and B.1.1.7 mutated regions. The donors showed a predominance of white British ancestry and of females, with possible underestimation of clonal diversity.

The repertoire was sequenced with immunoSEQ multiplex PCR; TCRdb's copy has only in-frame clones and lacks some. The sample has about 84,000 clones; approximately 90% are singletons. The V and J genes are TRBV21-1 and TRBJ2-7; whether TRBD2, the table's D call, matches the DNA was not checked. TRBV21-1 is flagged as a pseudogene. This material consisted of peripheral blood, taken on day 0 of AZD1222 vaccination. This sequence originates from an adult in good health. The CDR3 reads CASSKNGGKRESSYEQYF. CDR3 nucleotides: TGTGCCAGCAGCAAAAACGGGGGGAAGAGGGAGAGCTCCTACGAGCAGTACTTC.